This T cell receptor beta chain was documented in a study of blood T cell repertoires in COVID-19. The CDR3 consists of 15 residues. The germline V gene encodes CDR1 SGDLS and CDR2 YYNGEE. The V and J ends lost 0 bases and 4 bases respectively, with 11 bases between them. Authors' analysis steps: Estimation of nucleated cell counts was performed using reference gene primer amplification. Generated by immunoSEQ multiplex PCR, the TCRdb table keeps only in-frame clones and is missing some. Clonal size and the V and J genes are those of that table, whereas D and trimming came from the DNA. The table has fewer than 70,000 clones, around 87% seen once.

The chain uses TRBV9 and TRBJ2-1; D remains ambiguous. The specimen was peripheral blood. The clonotype was recovered from a human donor in a cohort sampled during active COVID-19. For the CDR3, the DNA is TGTGCCAGCAGCGTAGACCCCCCACAATACAATGAGCAGTTCTTC. Encoded protein: CASSVDPPQYNEQFF.